Presented here are 12 T cell receptor beta chains from one specimen sequenced in a study of T cell responses to AZD1222 COVID-19 vaccine. Repertoires were generated with immunoSEQ multiplex PCR, while TCRdb's copy carries only in-frame clones and drops some. The repertoire holds around 140,000 clones, with around 84% as singletons. The input for sequencing was peripheral blood, taken 28 days after the second AZD1222 dose. The source of these receptors is an adult who received the AZD1222 COVID-19 vaccine.

The chain recombines TRBV30 with TRBJ2-1, with D tentatively TRBD2 (5 bases). Trimming took 1 base from V and 9 from J, leaving 13 bases between them. The germline CDR1 and CDR2 sequences are GTSNPN and SVGIG (reference sequence). The CDR3 extends over 13 amino acids. CDR3 in amino acids: CAWSAGLEGEQFF. Here the CDR3 DNA reads TGTGCCTGGAGTGCTGGCCTCGAGGGTGAGCAGTTCTTC.

The J gene is TRBJ1-5, the V gene TRBV5-4; the match to TRBD1 covers 8 bases. The CDR3 has 13 residues. Germline lookup yields CDR1 SGHNT and CDR2 YYREEE (reference sequence). J lost 16 bases, V lost 4 bases, and 13 bases had no gene match. The CDR3 loop reads CASSLGQGATEHF. As DNA, the CDR3 is TGTGCCAGCAGCCTAGGACAGGGCGCTACGGAACATTTT.

This sequence joins TRBV4-1 and TRBJ1-1; D perhaps matches TRBD1 (5 bases). Trimming shortened V by 0 bases and J by 7 bases, and 18 bases separated the two germline ends. There are 16 residues in the CDR3. CDR1 is MGHRA, CDR2 YSYEKL, per germline. CDR3 sequence: CASSQDGVLRVVEAFF. The CDR3 DNA follows: TGCGCCAGCAGCCAAGATGGGGTCCTCAGGGTTGTTGAAGCTTTCTTT.

Only one count was recorded for this clone. This rearrangement joins TRBV7-9 to TRBJ1-1; no firm D call. The V gene lost 3 bases and the J gene lost 2 bases, with 7 bases spanning the gap. Per the germline V gene, CDR1 is SEHNR and CDR2 is FQNEAQ (reference sequence). This CDR3 is built from 13 residues. The CDR3 loop reads CASSFAVNTEAFF. Written as DNA, the CDR3 is TGTGCCAGCAGCTTCGCAGTTAACACTGAAGCTTTCTTT.

V and J are TRBV4-1 and TRBJ1-2, with a tentative D call TRBD1 (5 bases). The CDR3 is 14 amino acids. Germline V lookup: CDR1 MGHRA, CDR2 YSYEKL. Deletions cut 1 base from V and 4 bases from J, with 10 bases between. For the CDR3, the DNA is TGCGCCAGCAGCCAAGGGGGCAGGACCTATGGCTACACCTTC. It is translated as CASSQGGRTYGYTF.

Worth noting for this clone: An end of the junction differs from the germline gene, which may be a read error. V gene TRBV4-1 combines with J gene TRBJ1-1, with D perhaps TRBD1 (5 bases). Germline V CDR1 and CDR2: MGHRA, YSYEKL. The CDR3 runs 13 residues. The DNA for the CDR3 is TGCGCCAGCAGCCAAGAAGGTCGGTTTAGGGGACCGTTT. Its translation is CASSQEGRFRGPF.

This chain connects TRBV28 to TRBJ1-5; 7 bases align to TRBD1. V lost 5 bases, J lost 5 bases, and 15 bases stayed unmatched. CDR3 length: 17 amino acids. Per the germline V gene, CDR1 is MDHEN and CDR2 is SYDVKM. Written as DNA, the CDR3 is TGTGCCAGCAGTGCCCGGCGCCAACAGGGGAGGCATCAGCCCCAGCATTTT. Amino acids: CASSARRQQGRHQPQHF.

The chain links TRBV9 to TRBJ2-3; TRBD2 agrees at 7 bases. Looked up from germline, CDR1 is SGDLS and CDR2 is YYNGEE. V shed 1 base and J 2 bases; nucleotides not matched to a gene: 10. This CDR3 region has 17 residues. For the CDR3, the DNA is TGTGCCAGCAGCGTACCAGGAGGGGCGGGGGACACAGATACGCAGTATTTT. Its translation: CASSVPGGAGDTDTQYF.

The rearrangement links TRBV7-8 to TRBJ1-6; D call uncertain. V lost 5 bases and J lost 7, with 6 bases in between. This CDR3 spans 12 amino acids. The germline CDR1 and CDR2 sequences are SGHVS and FQNEAQ. The CDR3 DNA is TGTGCCAGCAGCCCTTACAATTCACCCCTCCACTTT. Amino acid sequence: CASSPYNSPLHF. Using reference TRBV7-8 and TRBJ1-6 for the parts outside the CDR3, the full variable domain is GAGVSQSPRYKVAKRGQDVALRCDPISGHVSLFWYQQALGQGPEFLTYFQNEAQLDKSGLPSDRFFAERPEGSVSTLKIQRTQQEDSAVYLCASSPYNSPLHFGNGTRLTVT.

V gene TRBV6-5 combines with J gene TRBJ2-3; 8 bases align to TRBD2. Per germline, CDR1 MNHEY and CDR2 SVGAGI. Trimming removed 6 bases from V and 6 bases from J; junction bases left unmatched: 5. This CDR3 contains 13 residues. CDR3 DNA sequence: TGTGCCAGCAGGCGGGGGGCCGGCGATACGCAGTATTTT. As protein: CASRRGAGDTQYF.

In nucleotides, the CDR3 is TGTGCCAGTAGTACCCGCGGGGGAACGGGCACCGGGGAGCTGTTTTTT. Translated, it gives CASSTRGGTGTGELFF. The rearrangement uses TRBV19 and TRBJ2-2; 7 bases agree with TRBD2. Germline V lookup: CDR1 LNHDA, CDR2 SQIVND (reference sequence). This CDR3 has 16 amino acids. With V trimmed by 4 bases and J by 4 bases, 9 bases remained unmatched.

CDR3 in DNA: TGTGCCAGCAGTTTGGTGGGGGTGTATGGCTACACCTTC. It encodes CASSLVGVYGYTF. The chain has TRBV28 and TRBJ1-2; D may be TRBD1 (5 bases). CDR1 is MDHEN and CDR2 is SYDVKM in the germline V gene. CDR3 length: 13 residues. The V end was cut by 3 bases, the J end by 5 bases, with 10 bases between.